These T cell receptor beta chains were read from a single sample in a study of vaccination and CD4 T cells after COVID-19. No antigen has been assigned to these receptors. TCRdb ran MiXCR on the PCR reads and lists one entry per CDR3 protein. The sample lists 7,000 or so distinct CDR3 sequences; under 40% were seen once. Sequenced sample: CD4+ T cells from blood, cultured in vitro. These receptors were obtained from a human donor in good health. Each CDR3 is given with its conserved first and last residue. The D gene is left open where the match is weak. Only some rows state a clone size, as once, few, many or a class for expanded clones.

d_call,v_call,j_call,clone_size,cdr3_nt,cdr3_aa
NA,TRBV30,TRBJ2-5,NA,TGTGCCTGGAGTGTACGGCTCCAAGAGACCCAGTACTTC,CAWSVRLQETQYF
NA,TRBV7-2,TRBJ2-5,NA,TGTGCCAGCAGCTTTAGCGGCCAAGAGACCCAGTACTTC,CASSFSGQETQYF
NA,TRBV19,TRBJ1-2,NA,TGTGCCAGTAGTGACGAAAGCGTGTACTTAGGCTACACCTTC,CASSDESVYLGYTF
TRBD1,TRBV5-4,TRBJ2-5,NA,TGTGCCAGCAGTTATGGACAGGGTGGGGAGACCCAGTACTTC,CASSYGQGGETQYF
NA,TRBV20-1,TRBJ2-7,NA,TGCAGTGCTAGAGGCATAGCCTACGAGCAGTACTTC,CSARGIAYEQYF
NA,TRBV19,TRBJ1-3,once,TGTGCCAGTAGTATTGTGGGGGATGGAAACACCATATATTTT,CASSIVGDGNTIYF
TRBD2,TRBV6-5,TRBJ2-3,NA,TGTGCCAGCAGTTACCTAGCGGGGACCACAGATACGCAGTATTTT,CASSYLAGTTDTQYF
TRBD1,TRBV29-1,TRBJ1-1,few,TGCAGCGTTAAAACACAGGGGCGGGGTGAAGCTTTCTTT,CSVKTQGRGEAFF
NA,TRBV10-1,TRBJ2-2,few,TGCGCCAGCGGAAATGGACACGTGAACACCGGGGAGCTGTTTTTT,CASGNGHVNTGELFF
NA,TRBV5-4,TRBJ1-1,medium-sized,TGTGCCAGCAGCTTGGGAGGTGCTCGGGAGACTGAAGCTTTCTTT,CASSLGGARETEAFF
NA,TRBV6-5,TRBJ1-1,few,TGTGCCAGCAGTTACCCCGATGCGGGGCTCCTGAACACTGAAGCTTTCTTT,CASSYPDAGLLNTEAFF
NA,TRBV6-1,TRBJ1-3,NA,TGTGCCAGCAGTGAATTAACAGGGCGAAACACCATATATTTT,CASSELTGRNTIYF
TRBD1,TRBV10-2,TRBJ2-7,NA,TGCGCCAGCAGTGTCCGGACAGGGGGTCGATACGAGCAGTACTTC,CASSVRTGGRYEQYF